This T cell receptor beta chain was identified in a study of identical twins (dated by TCRdb to about 2016). About the study as a whole: To test whether fetal clonotypes persist, the study used deep sequencing on TCR alpha and beta repertoires from monozygotic twins, unrelated adults of various ages, and cord blood. To rule out contamination, replicate twin experiments were performed at different times with different library preparation protocols. Here is what the overall study found, with its caveats: In monozygotic twins, recombination models systematically underestimated out-of-frame TCR alpha sharing, but the models matched the sharing seen between unrelated individuals. Abundant cord blood beta clonotypes had fewer insertions, young adult naive repertoires showed a similar but weaker trend, and memory repertoires showed no such trend. Out-of-frame TCR alpha sequences shared between twins showed an excess of low generation-probability sequences compared with coincidental sharing between unrelated individuals. A weaker excess of twin sharing was found in beta out-of-frame sequences because the signal-to-noise ratio was lowered by fewer shared sequences. Because the same donors could not be followed over many years, conclusions were based on cross-sectional statistical analysis. Zero-insertion analyses could be partly confounded by invariant T cells such as MAIT and iNKT, though diverse VJ usage argued against such confounding for most clonotypes.

This clonotype was seen a handful of times. Its antigen specificity is not known. No quality values exist for individual bases; no much larger clone is one base distant. Trimming at the junction amounts to 6 bases on V and 3 bases on J, and the germline ends lie 9 bases apart. From a lookup of the germline V gene, CDR1 and CDR2 are SQVTM and ANQGSEA. Measured from the cysteine to the phenylalanine, the CDR3 is 11 residues long. Just CDR3 DNA is preserved here, 33 bases in frame from base 1. The library was made by 5' RACE. Sequencing instrument: Illumina HiSeq 2000. Template switching introduced a universal primer binding site; the final cDNA contained a unique molecular identifier, enabling accurate counting of TCR cDNA molecules. First-strand cDNA for TCR alpha and beta chains was synthesized from specific primers in the conserved constant-segment region. To control for contamination, each cDNA library was double barcoded with a SMART-Mk sample barcode plus Illumina barcodes. TruSeq adapter sequences along with Illumina sample barcodes were introduced in two successive PCR steps. The TCR alpha and beta cDNA libraries were sequenced on the Illumina HiSeq platform using custom primers. As for the original processing: MiGEC processed the raw reads to extract unique molecular identifiers, while MiXCR was used to determine the CDR3 positions. For each individual, recombination models were inferred using an EM algorithm with the repgenHMM and IGoR tools. The analysis of shared clonotypes was done with the tcR package in R, with sharing normalized by the product of cloneset sizes. Out-of-frame nonproductive sequences were analyzed to study raw recombination free of thymic and clonal selection effects. TCRdb cleaned the public reads at Q25 with fastp, built clones with MiXCR and kept in-frame beta chains. For every CDR3 protein sequence, its rows merge into one entry that carries the most common genes and DNA. In this record, the V and J calls reflect TCRdb's handling and not the investigators' own analysis. This sample has about 530,000 distinct CDR3 sequences in its table, and about 22% of those were observed once. Jointly, the top ten make up around 0.48% of the sample.

Every donor in the study was a healthy Caucasian. Three pairs of female monozygotic twins, all aged about 18 to 30 years, were included in the twin cohort. Positive isolation kits from Invitrogen were used to isolate CD4+ and CD8+ T cell populations. This same sample was also part of a study on yellow fever vaccine responses in identical twins. The other study reports the following: According to the authors, the vaccine-induced T cell response in identical twins seemed to be partly convergent and partly specific to each individual. In the study, vaccine-responding T cell clones were precisely tracked in identical twins.

The clonotype originates from a woman younger than 35 in good health. Recombination connected TRBV29-1 to TRBJ2-7; the D gene cannot be resolved beyond TRBD1 or TRBD2, each matching 5 bases. The sample was CD4+ T cells sorted from blood. For the CDR3, the sequence is CSVGTVYEQYF. The DNA is as follows: TGCAGCGTCGGGACGGTCTACGAGCAGTACTTC.